The 22 T cell receptor beta chains reported below all come from one sample, sequenced in a study of human T cells and chemical hapten exposure. Time point described: patch test 1, 2 weeks after DPC sensitization. Noted treatment: therapeutic diphenylcyclopropenone sensitization with weekly scalp DPC. Each CDR3 protein is one row after TCRdb ran MiXCR on the RACE reads. The table lists fewer than 500,000 distinct CDR3 sequences, approximately 5% of them singletons. The sample was whole blood, taken in connection with sensitization to the hapten diphenylcyclopropenone (DPC). These receptor sequences come from a woman in her 50s with alopecia areata. Some clones in this sample may be carry-over from other donors' samples.

Worth noting for this clonotype: A much larger clone lies a single base off, so this may be a read error. The rearrangement joins TRBV11-2 to TRBJ2-7; D is possibly TRBD2 (6 bases). This CDR3 is built from 16 residues. The ends were cut back, 5 bases at V and 3 bases at J, with 20 bases in the middle. Germline values: CDR1 SGHAT, CDR2 FQNNGV. CDR3 sequence reads: CASSPSGTAGRYEQYF. The DNA for the CDR3 is TGTGCCAGCAGCCCCTCCGGGACTGCAGGGCGCTACGAGCAGTACTTC.

There are many counts of this clonotype. J is TRBJ2-1 and V is TRBV6-2 or TRBV6-3; tentatively, D is TRBD1 (6 bases). From germline, CDR1 is MNHEY and CDR2 SVGEGT. V shed 0 bases and J shed 7 bases, with 16 bases lying between them. This CDR3 spans 16 amino acids. This CDR3 reads CASSYSPGVELNEQFF. In DNA form, the CDR3 reads TGTGCCAGCAGTTACTCGCCAGGGGTGGAGTTGAATGAGCAGTTCTTC.

This clonotype was counted ten times or more. The gene calls are TRBV5-1 and TRBJ2-7, with D tentatively TRBD1 (5 bases). This CDR3 is built from 13 residues. CDR1 SGHRS and CDR2 YFSETQ come from the germline V gene. The V and J ends lost 5 bases and 0 bases respectively, with 9 bases between them. The CDR3 nucleotides read TGCGCCAGCAGTCGACAGAACTCCTACGAGCAGTACTTC. Translating it yields CASSRQNSYEQYF.

In its sample, this clonotype was seen a few times. The V and J genes are TRBV3-1 and TRBJ2-6; the D is unclear. This CDR3 is 15 amino acids long. Trimming stripped 4 bases from V and 1 base from J, with 8 bases between. CDR1 is LGHDT and CDR2 is YNNKEL in the germline V gene (reference sequence). In DNA form, the CDR3 reads TGTGCCAGCAGCCCGGCGGCTTCTGGGGCCAACGTCCTGACTTTC. This translates into CASSPAASGANVLTF.

The table lists this clonotype with a few counts. This chain joins TRBV27 and TRBJ2-7; D assignment may be TRBD1 or TRBD2 (5 bases each). Germline V CDR1 and CDR2: MNHEY, SMNVEV (reference sequence). The CDR3 runs to 13 residues. V lost 4 bases, J lost 5 bases, and 12 bases lay in between. In DNA form, the CDR3 reads TGTGCCAGCAGTTCCCCCCGGGACCACGAGCAGTACTTC. This translates into CASSSPRDHEQYF.

This clonotype was recorded a few times. This sequence joins TRBV10-3 and TRBJ2-3; D is ambiguous. The germline V and J ends were trimmed by 0 bases and 9 bases, with 7 bases remaining between them. The length of the CDR3 is 12 residues. CDR1 and CDR2 (germline): ENHRY, SYGVKD. The CDR3 DNA reads as TGTGCCATCAGTGAGTCGATTAGCACGCAGTATTTT. It encodes CAISESISTQYF.

This clonotype was seen only a few times. The J gene is TRBJ1-3, the V gene TRBV28; no reliable D call. Per germline, CDR1 MDHEN and CDR2 SYDVKM. The CDR3 totals 13 residues. Between the trimmed V and J ends, which lost 3 bases and 6 bases, there was a span of 9 bases. CDR3 in amino acids: CASSFRVENTIYF. The CDR3 DNA sequence: TGTGCCAGCAGTTTCCGGGTAGAAAACACCATATATTTT.

There are many counts of this clonotype. The V and J genes are TRBV9 and TRBJ2-3; no clear D. V lost 0 bases and J 6 bases, leaving 14 bases between the germline ends. Germline lookup yields CDR1 SGDLS and CDR2 YYNGEE. The CDR3 runs 15 residues. CDR3 coding DNA: TGTGCCAGCAGCGTAGGTACGGTGGCGTCGGATACGCAGTATTTT. This sequence encodes CASSVGTVASDTQYF. The full variable domain, rest sourced from reference TRBV9 and TRBJ2-3, is DSGVTQTPKHLITATGQRVTLRCSPRSGDLSVYWYQQSLDQGLQFLIQYYNGEERAKGNILERFSAQQFPDLHSELNLSSLELGDSALYFCASSVGTVASDTQYFGPGTRLTVL.

This chain connects TRBV7-9 to TRBJ1-1; no clear D gene. The length of the CDR3 is 12 residues. The ends were cut back, 3 bases at V and 7 bases at J, with 9 bases in the middle. CDR1 and CDR2 (germline): SEHNR, FQNEAQ (reference sequence). The CDR3 sequence: CASSFGVDEAFF. Here the CDR3 DNA reads TGTGCCAGCAGCTTCGGGGTAGATGAAGCTTTCTTT.

This clonotype showed up just a few times. This chain uses TRBV27 with TRBJ1-1; D not certain. Germline V gene sequence: CDR1 MNHEY, CDR2 SMNVEV (reference sequence). Trimming pared 2 bases from V and 1 base from J, leaving 8 bases between. This CDR3 is built from 14 residues. The CDR3 loop reads CASSLRHRNTEAFF. The CDR3 bases are TGTGCCAGCAGTTTACGGCATAGGAACACTGAAGCTTTCTTT.

V is TRBV4-3 and J is TRBJ2-1; 7 positions agree with TRBD2. V dropped 0 bases and J dropped 9; count of bases not matched to a gene: 14. In germline, CDR1 is LGHNA, CDR2 YSLEER. The CDR3 runs to 17 residues. The CDR3 DNA follows: TGCGCCAGCAGCCAAGATCGAGGCTCCCGGGGGGACGGTGAGCAGTTCTTC. Translation: CASSQDRGSRGDGEQFF.

This clonotype was seen only a few times. The chain is built from TRBV3-1 and TRBJ1-1; 9 positions agree with TRBD1. Per germline, CDR1 LGHDT and CDR2 YNNKEL (reference sequence). V lost 5 bases to trimming and J lost 11 bases; unmatched junction nucleotides: 12. This CDR3 is 14 amino acids long. CDR3 sequence (DNA): TGTGCCAGCAGCGAACAGGGGGCGCACGGTCCGGCTTTCTTT. Translated: CASSEQGAHGPAFF. Combining the CDR3 with reference TRBV3-1 and TRBJ1-1 gives the whole variable domain DTAVSQTPKYLVTQMGNDKSIKCEQNLGHDTMYWYKQDSKKFLKIMFSYNNKELIINETVPNRFSPKSPDKAHLNLHINSLELGDSAVYFCASSEQGAHGPAFFGQGTRLTVV.

This clonotype was detected ten times or more. This chain joins TRBV19 and TRBJ2-1, with 12 nucleotides matching TRBD2. V shed 3 bases and J 10 bases; nucleotides not matched to a gene: 7. The CDR3 runs 15 residues. CDR1 is LNHDA and CDR2 is SQIVND in the germline V gene (reference sequence). The DNA of the CDR3 is TGTGCCAGTAGTATTCTCACTAGCGGGAGGTACGAGCAGTTCTTC. Amino acid sequence: CASSILTSGRYEQFF. Complete variable domain (other parts from reference TRBV19 and TRBJ2-1): DGGITQSPKYLFRKEGQNVTLSCEQNLNHDAMYWYRQDPGQGLRLIYYSQIVNDFQKGDIAEGYSVSREKKESFPLTVTSAQKNPTAFYLCASSILTSGRYEQFFGPGTRLTVL.

This clonotype has a handful of counts. The chain joins TRBV6-5 to TRBJ2-5; D is unclear. CDR3 length equals 15 residues. Per the germline V gene, CDR1 is MNHEY and CDR2 is SVGAGI. V shed 5 bases and J shed 2 bases, with 15 bases lying between them. The CDR3 sequence is CASSVGLQLQETQYF. DNA for the CDR3: TGTGCCAGCAGTGTCGGTTTACAGCTGCAAGAGACCCAGTACTTC.

This clonotype has only a few counts. The chain joins TRBV29-1 to TRBJ1-1, with 8 bases matching TRBD1. The CDR3 loop spans 11 amino acids. The ends lost 7 bases at V and 6 bases at J; junction bases unmatched: 4. Germline V gene data show CDR1 as SQVTM and CDR2 as ANQGSEA. The CDR3 sequence: CSAQGGSEAFF. The CDR3 DNA reads TGCAGCGCACAGGGGGGCTCTGAAGCTTTCTTT.

This clonotype was detected only a few times. This chain links TRBV27 with TRBJ2-1; the D gene is possibly TRBD2 (7 bases). V was cut by 3 bases and J by 7 bases, with 16 bases left in between. In germline, CDR1 is MNHEY, CDR2 SMNVEV (reference sequence). The CDR3 extends over 15 amino acids. CDR3 sequence (DNA): TGTGCCAGCAGTTTTGAGGGGGGGGCTGTAAATGAGCAGTTCTTC. Translated: CASSFEGGAVNEQFF.

This chain uses TRBV29-1 with TRBJ2-7; TRBD2 is a possible D gene (5 bases). V was pared by 7 bases and J by 0 bases, with 13 bases between. The CDR3 covers 13 residues. CDR1 is SQVTM, CDR2 ANQGSEA, per germline. DNA for the CDR3: TGCAGCGCCCAGATGGGGAGCTCCTACGAGCAGTACTTC. Protein product: CSAQMGSSYEQYF.

This chain connects TRBV27 to TRBJ2-3, with D possibly TRBD1 on 5 matching bases. Germline CDR1 is MNHEY and CDR2 is SMNVEV (reference sequence). Trimming shortened V by 2 bases and J by 2 bases, and 11 bases separated the two germline ends. The CDR3 has 15 residues. The CDR3 spells CASSLVQELTDTQYF. CDR3 DNA: TGTGCCAGCAGTTTAGTACAGGAACTCACAGATACGCAGTATTTT.

Only a few counts were recorded for this clonotype. This CDR3 is CSVDLGGAEAFF. The DNA of the CDR3 is TGCAGCGTTGATCTGGGGGGTGCTGAAGCTTTCTTT. V is TRBV29-1 and J is TRBJ1-1; weak D call: TRBD1 (5 bases). V was pared by 3 bases and J by 6 bases, with 11 bases between. The CDR3 loop spans 12 amino acids. In germline, CDR1 is SQVTM, CDR2 ANQGSEA.

The chain has TRBV20-1 and TRBJ2-7, with D perhaps TRBD2 (6 bases). The CDR3 is 15 residues long. V lost 4 bases and J lost 7, with 23 bases in between. Germline CDR1 reads DFQATT; CDR2 reads SNEGSKA (reference sequence). The CDR3 nucleotides are TGCAGTGCTACCCTGAGGGTCGGGGTCGCGGGGGAGCAGTACTTC. As protein: CSATLRVGVAGEQYF.

This clonotype appeared many times. V is TRBV12-3 or TRBV12-4 and J is TRBJ2-3, with 11 bases matching TRBD2. CDR3 length equals 17 residues. The V segment lost 5 bases and the J segment 4 bases; nucleotides outside the gene matches: 11. The CDR3 loop is CASSPTLSGRAADTQYF. In nucleotides, the CDR3 is TGTGCCAGCAGTCCTACTCTTAGCGGGAGGGCCGCAGATACGCAGTATTTT.

This clonotype was counted at least ten times. The chain couples TRBV5-1 to TRBJ1-1; a possible D gene is TRBD1 (5 bases). Germline values: CDR1 SGHRS, CDR2 YFSETQ. V lost 0 bases, J lost 6 bases, and 15 bases lay in between. The CDR3 has 15 residues. Written as DNA, the CDR3 is TGCGCCAGCAGCTTGGCGGCCGGGGGTCGCGCTGAAGCTTTCTTT. Encoded protein: CASSLAAGGRAEAFF.